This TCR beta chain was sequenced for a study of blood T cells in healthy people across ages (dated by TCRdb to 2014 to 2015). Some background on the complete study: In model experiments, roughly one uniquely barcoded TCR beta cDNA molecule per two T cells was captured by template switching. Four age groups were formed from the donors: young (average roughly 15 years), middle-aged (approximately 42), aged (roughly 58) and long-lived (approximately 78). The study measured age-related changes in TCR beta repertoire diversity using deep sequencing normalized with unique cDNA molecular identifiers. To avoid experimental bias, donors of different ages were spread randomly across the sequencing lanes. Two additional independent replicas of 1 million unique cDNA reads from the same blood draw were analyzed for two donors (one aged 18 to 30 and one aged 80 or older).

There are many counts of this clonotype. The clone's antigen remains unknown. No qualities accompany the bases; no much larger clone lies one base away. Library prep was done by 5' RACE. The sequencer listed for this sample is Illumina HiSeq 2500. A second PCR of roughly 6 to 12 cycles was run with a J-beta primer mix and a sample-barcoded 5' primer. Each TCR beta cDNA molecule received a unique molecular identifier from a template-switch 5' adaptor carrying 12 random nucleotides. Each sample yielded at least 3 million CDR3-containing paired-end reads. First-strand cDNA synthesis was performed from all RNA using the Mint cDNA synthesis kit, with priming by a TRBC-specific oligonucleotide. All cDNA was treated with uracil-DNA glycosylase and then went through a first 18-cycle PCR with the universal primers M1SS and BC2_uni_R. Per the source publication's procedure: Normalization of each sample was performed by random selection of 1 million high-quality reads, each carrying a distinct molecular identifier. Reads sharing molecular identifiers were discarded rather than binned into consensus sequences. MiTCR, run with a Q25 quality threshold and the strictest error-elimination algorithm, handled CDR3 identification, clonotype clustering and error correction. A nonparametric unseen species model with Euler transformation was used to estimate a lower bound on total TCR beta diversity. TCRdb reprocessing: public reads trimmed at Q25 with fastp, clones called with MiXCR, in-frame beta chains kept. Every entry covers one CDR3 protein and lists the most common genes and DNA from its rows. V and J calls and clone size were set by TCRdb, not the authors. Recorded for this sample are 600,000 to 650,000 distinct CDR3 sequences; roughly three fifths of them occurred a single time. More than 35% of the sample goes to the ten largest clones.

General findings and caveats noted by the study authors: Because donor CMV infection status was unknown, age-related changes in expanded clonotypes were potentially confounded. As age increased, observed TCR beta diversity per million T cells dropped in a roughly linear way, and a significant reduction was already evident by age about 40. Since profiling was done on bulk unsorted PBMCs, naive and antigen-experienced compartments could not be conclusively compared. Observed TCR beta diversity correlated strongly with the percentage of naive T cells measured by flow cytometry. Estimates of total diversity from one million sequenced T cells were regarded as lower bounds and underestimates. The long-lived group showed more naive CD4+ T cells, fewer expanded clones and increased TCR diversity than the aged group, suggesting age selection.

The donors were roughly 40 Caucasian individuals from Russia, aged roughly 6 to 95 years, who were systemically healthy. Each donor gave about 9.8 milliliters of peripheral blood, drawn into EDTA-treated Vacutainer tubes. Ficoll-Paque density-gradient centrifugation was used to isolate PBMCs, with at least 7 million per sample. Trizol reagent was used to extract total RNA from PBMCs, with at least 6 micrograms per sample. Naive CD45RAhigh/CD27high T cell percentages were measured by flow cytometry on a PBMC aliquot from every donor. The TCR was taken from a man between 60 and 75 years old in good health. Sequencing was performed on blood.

The DNA sequence is given as TGTGCCAGCAAGGGACTAGCGGGGGGGACGGGGGATACGCAGTATTTT. It codes for CASKGLAGGTGDTQYF. The chain links TRBV7-8 with TRBJ2-3; 16 central bases correspond to TRBD2. Inclusive of the bounding cysteine and phenylalanine, the CDR3 is 16 residues long. Solely the CDR3 DNA is kept, with 48 bases framed from the first base. After removal of 7 bases from V and 6 bases from J, the junction retains 7 bases not matched to a gene. CDR1 and CDR2, per the germline V gene, are SGHVS and FQNEAQ.